The T cell receptor beta chain described here comes from a study of cytomegalovirus exposure and HLA in healthy donors. Study overall: Out of about 170 million T cells, an earlier analysis found 117 million unique TCR beta sequences in total. Of the donors genotyped, about 410 in all, about 80% fell in the Caucasian-associated ancestry cluster.

This clone came up a few times. The length of the CDR3 is 13 residues. Germline CDR1 LNHDA, CDR2 SQIVND (reference sequence). Trimming stripped 7 bases from V and 2 bases from J, with 9 bases between. The PCR had 60 Vbeta and 13 Jbeta primers. Measured with immunoSEQ multiplex PCR; TCRdb has only the in-frame clones, and not every one. Counted here are more than 150,000 clones, roughly 78% occurring once; the ten biggest clones make up 1%. The sequenced sample was PBMCs. The rearrangement uses TRBV19 and TRBJ1-5; D perhaps matches TRBD1 (6 bases). The TCR originated in a woman aged 45-59 years in good health and CMV-seropositive. The CDR3 DNA sequence: TGTGCCAGTATTGGGGGCGGCAATCAGCCCCAGCATTTT. Protein product: CASIGGGNQPQHF.